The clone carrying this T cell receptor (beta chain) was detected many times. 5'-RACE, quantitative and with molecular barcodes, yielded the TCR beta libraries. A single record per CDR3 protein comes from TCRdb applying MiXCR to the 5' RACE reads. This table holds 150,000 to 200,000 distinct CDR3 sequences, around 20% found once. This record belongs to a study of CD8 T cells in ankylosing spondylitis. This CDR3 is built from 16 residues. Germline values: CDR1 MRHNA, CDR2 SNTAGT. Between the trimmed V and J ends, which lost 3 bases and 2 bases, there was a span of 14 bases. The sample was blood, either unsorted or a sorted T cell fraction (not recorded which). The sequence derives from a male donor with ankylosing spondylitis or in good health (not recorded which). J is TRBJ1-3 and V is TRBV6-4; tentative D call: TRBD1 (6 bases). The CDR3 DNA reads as TGTGCCAGCAGTGAAGGGTCAGGGGTGGCTGGAAACACCATATATTTT. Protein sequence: CASSEGSGVAGNTIYF.